The 15 T cell receptor beta chains below were found in one sample sequenced in a study of blood T cells in healthy people across ages. Then a second PCR, running roughly 7 to 12 cycles, was carried out with a sample-barcoded 5' primer and a J-beta primer mix. Via MiXCR, TCRdb re-called the 5' RACE reads, giving one row per CDR3 protein. The sample carries 550,000 to 750,000 distinct CDR3 sequences, around 21% recorded once. Sequenced input: blood. Every receptor here comes from a man between 65 and 80 years old in good health.

The gene calls are TRBV29-1 and TRBJ2-3; the D gene is possibly TRBD2 (6 bases). The CDR3 loop spans 13 amino acids. V lost 1 base and J 6 bases, leaving 11 bases between the germline ends. CDR1 and CDR2 from the germline V gene are SQVTM and ANQGSEA. The CDR3 coding sequence is TGCAGCGTTGAAGTCGGGAGAAGGGATACGCAGTATTTT. Its protein product is CSVEVGRRDTQYF.

This clonotype was seen more than once but under ten times. A much larger clone lies a single base off, so this may be a read error. The chain employs TRBV18 and TRBJ2-5, with 8 bases matching TRBD1. This CDR3 has 14 amino acids. Germline V CDR1 and CDR2: KGHSH, LQKENI. With 2 bases clipped from V and 9 bases from J, the junction kept 8 bases outside the gene matches. CDR3 bases: TGTGCCAGCTCACCAACAGGGGGAGGCGAGGCCCAGTACTTC. This gives the protein CASSPTGGGEAQYF.

This clonotype was recorded at least ten times. J is TRBJ2-7 and V is TRBV20-1; 9 positions agree with TRBD1. Unmatched junction bases numbered 7, after V lost 3 bases and J lost 4 bases. The CDR3 is 14 residues long. Germline V gives CDR1 DFQATT, CDR2 SNEGSKA (reference sequence). The CDR3 coding sequence is TGCAGTGCTAGGGGAGACAGGGGGATGTACGAGCAGTACTTC. Protein product: CSARGDRGMYEQYF.

A few counts support this clonotype. The J gene is TRBJ1-4, the V gene TRBV6-5; TRBD1 is a possible D gene (6 bases). Germline CDR1 is MNHEY and CDR2 is SVGAGI. The CDR3 runs 14 residues. V shed 6 bases and J shed 7 bases, with 15 bases lying between them. CDR3 DNA: TGTGCCAGCAGCGAGGGGGGGCCTGTTGAAAAACTGTTTTTT. Translating gives CASSEGGPVEKLFF.

The chain recombines TRBV3-1 with TRBJ2-1, with 9 positions matching TRBD2. Germline trimming cut 8 bases from V and 0 bases from J; bases unmatched to any gene: 5. The CDR3 is 15 residues long. Germline CDR1 is LGHDT and CDR2 is YNNKEL (reference sequence). The CDR3 protein is CASGLAGLSYNEQFF. CDR3 in DNA: TGTGCCAGCGGGCTAGCGGGACTCTCCTACAATGAGCAGTTCTTC.

This clonotype was picked up a small number of times. Sequence at one end of the junction differs from germline and may be a read error. The chain has TRBV28 and TRBJ1-5, with D perhaps matching TRBD1 (6 bases). The CDR3 covers 14 residues. Germline V lookup: CDR1 MDHEN, CDR2 SYDVKM. The CDR3 protein is CASGLPTGHQPQHF. CDR3 nucleotide sequence: TGTGCCAGCGGTTTACCGACAGGACATCAGCCCCAGCATTTT. Filled out from reference TRBV28 and TRBJ1-5, the complete variable domain reads DVKVTQSSRYLVKRTGEKVFLECVQDMDHENMFWYRQDPGLGLRLIYFSYDVKMKEKGDIPEGYSVSREKKERFSLILESASTNQTSMYLCASGLPTGHQPQHFGDGTRLSIL.

The V call is TRBV7-2, the J call TRBJ1-1; D uncertain. This CDR3 is 15 amino acids long. The germline V gene encodes CDR1 SGHTA and CDR2 FQGNSA. Trimming cost V 4 bases and J 0 bases, with 12 bases left between them. CDR3 region: CASSYNVPMNTEAFF. CDR3 nucleotides: TGTGCCAGCAGCTATAACGTACCTATGAACACTGAAGCTTTCTTT. Using reference TRBV7-2 and TRBJ1-1 for the parts outside the CDR3, the full variable domain is GAGVSQSPSNKVTEKGKDVELRCDPISGHTALYWYRQSLGQGLEFLIYFQGNSAPDKSGLPSDRFSAERTGGSVSTLTIQRTQQEDSAVYLCASSYNVPMNTEAFFGQGTRLTVV.

The chain uses TRBV2 and TRBJ2-7; D remains ambiguous. This CDR3 contains 15 residues. CDR1 is SNHLY, CDR2 FYNNEI, per germline. V shed 6 bases and J shed 6 bases, with 21 bases lying between them. CDR3 DNA: TGTGCCAGCAGCCTAACCCTAGGCAGGCTGGGCGAGCAGTACTTC. Amino acid sequence: CASSLTLGRLGEQYF.

The chain carries TRBV7-2 and TRBJ1-2; 8 nucleotides line up with TRBD1. V lost 3 bases and J lost 3; bases outside the gene matches: 15. The germline V gene has CDR1 SGHTA and CDR2 FQGNSA. The CDR3 length is 18 residues. In DNA, the CDR3 is TGTGCCAGCAGCTTCGCGGACCGTTCAGGGGGCCGGGACTATGGCTACACCTTC. Residues: CASSFADRSGGRDYGYTF.

Many counts were recorded for this clonotype. The rearrangement links TRBV20-1 to TRBJ2-5, with 7 bases aligning to TRBD2. This CDR3 comprises 14 residues. Losses at the gene ends were 3 bases for V and 1 base for J; bases not matched to a gene: 5. Germline V CDR1 and CDR2: DFQATT, SNEGSKA (reference sequence). The CDR3 sequence is CSARGPSGQETQYF. Written as DNA, the CDR3 is TGCAGTGCTAGGGGTCCTAGCGGCCAAGAGACCCAGTACTTC.

In its sample, this clonotype was seen a few times. The genes are TRBV7-8 and TRBJ1-5; D may be TRBD1 (6 bases). The CDR3 runs to 18 residues. The V gene lost 1 base and the J gene lost 4 bases, with 20 bases spanning the gap. Germline V gene lookup returns CDR1 SGHVS and CDR2 FQNEAQ. CDR3 nucleotides: TGTGCCAGCAGCTTAGATGCAGGGGCCCTCAGACCTAATCAGCCCCAGCATTTT. Amino acids: CASSLDAGALRPNQPQHF.

Concerning this clonotype: Just one base apart from a much larger clone, this may be a read error. The J gene is TRBJ1-4, the V gene TRBV4-2; 7 bases align to TRBD1. This CDR3 is built from 15 residues. The V segment lost 7 bases and the J segment 5 bases; nucleotides outside the gene matches: 10. Germline loops: CDR1 LGHNA, CDR2 YNFKEQ. CDR3 loop: CASIHPGTENEKLFF. The CDR3 region has the DNA TGTGCCAGCATCCACCCCGGGACAGAAAATGAAAAACTGTTTTTT.

The chain joins TRBV10-3 to TRBJ2-1; D is uncertain. Looked up from germline, CDR1 is ENHRY and CDR2 is SYGVKD. V lost 6 bases to trimming and J lost 7 bases, with 13 bases between them. CDR3 length equals 13 residues. CDR3 in amino acids: CAISGNAENEQFF. Here the CDR3 DNA reads TGTGCCATCAGCGGAAATGCCGAAAATGAGCAGTTCTTC.

The chain employs TRBV6-6 and TRBJ1-5; D is undetermined. Trimming removed 5 bases from V and 1 base from J, with 12 bases in between. Per the germline V gene, CDR1 is MNHNY and CDR2 is SVGAGI (reference sequence). The length of the CDR3 is 15 residues. The CDR3 nucleotides are TGTGCCAGCAGTCCCTCAGGCTACAGCAATCAGCCCCAGCATTTT. Encoded protein: CASSPSGYSNQPQHF.

A single count supports this clonotype. This chain uses TRBV4-3 with TRBJ2-2; tentative D call: TRBD1 (7 bases). Germline assignment: CDR1 LGHNA and CDR2 YSLEER. V lost 4 bases and J lost 6, with 12 bases in between. The CDR3 consists of 14 residues. CDR3 residues: CASSRARGAGELFF. CDR3 sequence (DNA): TGCGCCAGCAGCCGAGCCAGGGGGGCCGGGGAGCTGTTTTTT.